The 16 T cell receptor beta chains below were found in one sample sequenced in a study of T cell responses to AZD1222 COVID-19 vaccine. Data came from immunoSEQ multiplex PCR; TCRdb stores just in-frame clones and leaves some out. The repertoire consists of about 120,000 clones, with around 90% occurring once and the leading ten covering approximately 1.2%. The material sequenced was peripheral blood, taken on day 0 of AZD1222 vaccination. These receptors all stem from an adult in good health.

This chain joins TRBV27 and TRBJ1-2; D gene ambiguous. The length of the CDR3 is 13 residues. V shed 3 bases and J shed 4 bases, with 9 bases lying between them. In germline, CDR1 is MNHEY, CDR2 SMNVEV (reference sequence). The CDR3 nucleotides are TGTGCCAGCAGTTTTCGCGCAGGCTATGGCTACACCTTC. Residues: CASSFRAGYGYTF.

The chain employs TRBV20-1 and TRBJ1-2; D unclear. Germline CDR1 is DFQATT and CDR2 is SNEGSKA (reference sequence). V was shortened by 3 bases and J by 6 bases, with 17 bases between the two germline ends. The CDR3 has 14 residues. For the CDR3, the DNA is TGCAGTGCTAGTGAGGCAGGAGTTAGGGATGGCTACACCTTC. Residues: CSASEAGVRDGYTF.

The V and J genes are TRBV27 and TRBJ2-7; D possibly matches TRBD1 or TRBD2 (5 bases each). The CDR3 extends over 14 amino acids. V was trimmed by 0 bases and J by 3 bases, leaving 9 bases between them. Germline V gives CDR1 MNHEY, CDR2 SMNVEV (reference sequence). DNA of the CDR3: TGTGCCAGCAGTTTATCGGGGGATTACTACGAGCAGTACTTC. It specifies CASSLSGDYYEQYF.

This chain connects TRBV2 to TRBJ1-1, with D uncertain. From germline, CDR1 is SNHLY and CDR2 FYNNEI. Between the trimmed V and J ends, which lost 6 bases and 3 bases, there was a span of 20 bases. CDR3 length: 16 amino acids. This CDR3 is CASRAHLAGYDTEAFF. CDR3 coding DNA: TGTGCCAGCAGGGCCCATTTGGCAGGTTACGACACTGAAGCTTTCTTT.

The chain links TRBV7-8 to TRBJ2-5; 7 bases fit TRBD1. The trim removed 5 bases at V and 5 bases at J, leaving 14 bases unmatched. Per the germline V gene, CDR1 is SGHVS and CDR2 is FQNEAQ. This CDR3 is 16 amino acids long. This chain's CDR3 is CASSHLGRGLGETQYF. The CDR3 region has the DNA TGTGCCAGCAGCCATCTCGGTAGGGGGCTCGGGGAGACCCAGTACTTC.

The chain employs TRBV7-9 and TRBJ1-2; D might be TRBD1 (6 bases). Germline lookup yields CDR1 SEHNR and CDR2 FQNEAQ (reference sequence). The germline V and J ends were trimmed by 5 bases and 7 bases, with 20 bases remaining between them. The length of the CDR3 is 15 residues. The CDR3 region has the DNA TGTGCCAGCAGCCCATCGGGGGGCGCTGGAATTGGCTACACCTTC. Its translation: CASSPSGGAGIGYTF.

V and J are TRBV2 and TRBJ1-6, with a tentative D call TRBD1 (5 bases). The CDR3 contains 12 residues. V lost 4 bases and J lost 14, with 12 bases in between. Germline assignment: CDR1 SNHLY and CDR2 FYNNEI. The CDR3 region is CASSVTGPTLHF. The CDR3 DNA follows: TGTGCCAGCAGTGTAACGGGGCCGACCCTCCACTTT. The variable domain in full, completed from reference TRBV2 and TRBJ1-6, reads EPEVTQTPSHQVTQMGQEVILRCVPISNHLYFYWYRQILGQKVEFLVSFYNNEISEKSEIFDDQFSVERPDGSNFTLKIRSTKLEDSAMYFCASSVTGPTLHFGNGTRLTVT.

The rearrangement links TRBV27 to TRBJ1-3; D might be TRBD1 (5 bases). The V gene lost 8 bases and the J gene lost 9 bases, with 17 bases spanning the gap. CDR1 and CDR2 (germline): MNHEY, SMNVEV (reference sequence). CDR3 size: 13 residues. The CDR3 DNA sequence: TGTGCCAGCCGCCTGGCCGGGGCGGGCACCATATATTTT. This gives the protein CASRLAGAGTIYF.

The chain has TRBV27 and TRBJ2-1, with no clear D. Germline-derived CDR1 and CDR2 are MNHEY and SMNVEV (reference sequence). CDR3 size: 13 residues. V was cut by 3 bases and J by 8 bases, with 11 bases left in between. DNA for the CDR3: TGTGCCAGCAGTTTCTTCACCGGATATGAGCAGTTCTTC. It is translated as CASSFFTGYEQFF.

This CDR3 is CASSPDTYGYTF. The CDR3 DNA reads as TGCGCCAGCAGCCCGGACACCTATGGCTACACCTTC. The chain has TRBV5-1 and TRBJ1-2, with D possibly matching TRBD1 (5 bases). Germline CDR1 SGHRS, CDR2 YFSETQ. Trimming removed 4 bases from V and 4 bases from J, with 8 bases in between. The CDR3 extends over 12 amino acids. Full variable domain (outside the CDR3, taken from reference TRBV5-1 and TRBJ1-2): KAGVTQTPRYLIKTRGQQVTLSCSPISGHRSVSWYQQTPGQGLQFLFEYFSETQRNKGNFPGRFSGRQFSNSRSEMNVSTLELGDSALYLCASSPDTYGYTFGSGTRLTVV.

The chain has TRBV6-6 and TRBJ1-2, with 7 nucleotides matching TRBD1. The V segment lost 7 bases and the J segment 8 bases; nucleotides outside the gene matches: 10. The V gene's germline CDR1 is MNHNY and CDR2 SVGAGI (reference sequence). This CDR3 contains 13 residues. CDR3 in amino acids: CASIPRGGGGYTF. The CDR3 bases are TGTGCCAGCATCCCCAGGGGGGGTGGAGGCTACACCTTC.

The chain has TRBV18 and TRBJ1-2; D is unresolved. This CDR3 comprises 13 residues. Trimming took off 2 bases at V and 4 bases at J, with 8 bases between the two ends. Germline V gene sequence: CDR1 KGHSH, CDR2 LQKENI. CDR3 bases: TGTGCCAGCTCACCAAGAACGGCCTATGGCTACACCTTC. It specifies CASSPRTAYGYTF. The variable domain in full, with the rest retrieved from reference TRBV18 and TRBJ1-2, is NAGVMQNPRHLVRRRGQEARLRCSPMKGHSHVYWYRQLPEEGLKFMVYLQKENIIDESGMPKERFSAEFPKEGPSILRIQQVVRGDSAAYFCASSPRTAYGYTFGSGTRLTVV.

The J gene is TRBJ1-2, the V gene TRBV7-9; D ambiguous. V gave up 5 bases and J gave up 4 bases, with 17 bases separating them. Germline CDR1 and CDR2: SEHNR and FQNEAQ (reference sequence). This CDR3 has 15 residues. CDR3 nucleotides: TGTGCCAGCAGCCCCCAGCGGGGAGGGCTCTATGGCTACACCTTC. As protein: CASSPQRGGLYGYTF.

The chain carries TRBV12-3 or TRBV12-4 and TRBJ1-1; D might be TRBD1 (6 bases). This CDR3 is built from 13 residues. Deletions cut 6 bases from V and 1 base from J, with 9 bases between. In DNA form, the CDR3 reads TGTGCCAGCAGAAAGGGACAGAACACTGAAGCTTTCTTT. This gives the protein CASRKGQNTEAFF.

The chain recombines TRBV2 with TRBJ1-5; D gene uncertain. The ends were cut back, 7 bases at V and 5 bases at J, with 18 bases in the middle. The CDR3 is made up of 15 amino acids. Germline assignment: CDR1 SNHLY and CDR2 FYNNEI. The CDR3 reads CASMATPSPDQPQHF. CDR3 coding DNA: TGTGCCAGCATGGCCACCCCCTCACCGGATCAGCCCCAGCATTTT.

V gene TRBV18 combines with J gene TRBJ2-3, with D tentatively TRBD1 (6 bases). Germline V gene lookup returns CDR1 KGHSH and CDR2 LQKENI. V gave up 6 bases and J gave up 0 bases, with 13 bases separating them. The CDR3 covers 15 residues. In nucleotides, the CDR3 is TGTGCCAGCTCGACCGGGACACGAAGCACAGATACGCAGTATTTT. Its protein is CASSTGTRSTDTQYF.